This T cell receptor beta chain was recovered during a study of blood T cell dynamics during melanoma immunotherapy. About the study: Patients with metastatic melanoma got pembrolizumab or nivolumab-ipilimumab as first-line care.

DNA loading was fixed at approximately 350 ng for all bulk PBMC samples. Some clones are missing from TCRdb's copy, which holds only in-frame ones; the method was immunoSEQ multiplex PCR. The sample lists 8,500 to 14,000 clones, approximately 89% occurring once. Study results and limitations: Whether repertoire-driving clones were melanoma-specific could not be determined.

This clone has just a few counts. Its antigen is unknown. Noted time point: week 3, after first cycle of checkpoint inhibitor. Patients with prior systemic cancer treatment, concomitant immunosuppressants, or other active malignancies were excluded. The receptor was isolated from a human donor with melanoma. The sequencing used blood, collected from a patient treated with checkpoint blockade.

The CDR3 protein is CASSLRGGTEAFF. CDR3 nucleotide sequence: TGTGCCAGCAGTTTACGTGGCGGGACTGAAGCTTTCTTT. The rearrangement joins TRBV28 to TRBJ1-1; D not certain. The length of the CDR3 is 13 residues. The ends were cut back, 2 bases at V and 5 bases at J, with 9 bases in the middle. CDR1 is MDHEN, CDR2 SYDVKM, per germline.